This T cell receptor beta chain was captured in a study of blood T cell repertoires in COVID-19. The CDR3 is made up of 14 amino acids. Germline CDR1 MNHEY, CDR2 SVGAGI. J was trimmed by 7 bases and V by 0 bases; bases with no gene match: 5. Profiled with immunoSEQ multiplex PCR; TCRdb holds only in-frame clones, not every one. The table records over 350,000 clones, about nine tenths of them present only once. The chain links TRBV6-5 to TRBJ2-7; TRBD1 agrees at 8 bases. Material for sequencing was PBMCs or T cells enriched from blood (not recorded which). The sequence was obtained from a woman aged 35 to 49 who had been exposed to COVID-19. The DNA of the CDR3 is TGTGCCAGCAGTTACTCGGGACAGGTGGAGGAGCAGTACTTC. Amino acids: CASSYSGQVEEQYF.